A single T cell receptor (beta chain) is shown here with its context. V shed 7 bases, J shed 5 bases, and the junction held 13 bases outside the gene matches. CDR3 size: 15 residues. Germline CDR1 is SEHNR and CDR2 is FQNEAQ (reference sequence). These data come from a study of blood T cell repertoires in COVID-19. The overall study: Samples came from the United States, Italy and Spain, spanning acute and convalescent COVID-19. Sample material is recorded as cDNA or gDNA derived from T cells, B-cell-depleted T cells, or PBMCs.

In the original processing: Researchers report that nucleated cell counts were estimated from reference gene primer amplification. The table came from immunoSEQ multiplex PCR; TCRdb's copy has only in-frame clones and leaves some out. The V and J calls and the clone size are those of that table, but D and trimming were determined from the DNA. The table includes about 72,000 clones, approximately 90% detected once. The chain links TRBV7-9 to TRBJ1-1; 7 positions agree with TRBD1. The sequenced material came from peripheral blood. The TCR originated in a man aged 70 or older with active or convalescent COVID-19. In DNA, the CDR3 is TGTGCCAGCACCCCTACAGGGGTCTTGAGGACTGAAGCTTTCTTT. Translated: CASTPTGVLRTEAFF. The whole variable domain, remainder taken from reference TRBV7-9 and TRBJ1-1, is DTGVSQNPRHKITKRGQNVTFRCDPISEHNRLYWYRQTLGQGPEFLTYFQNEAQLEKSRLLSDRFSAERPKGSFSTLEIQRTEQGDSAMYLCASTPTGVLRTEAFFGQGTRLTVV.